This T cell receptor beta chain originates from a study of blood T cell repertoires in COVID-19. The germline CDR1 and CDR2 sequences are SGHRS and YFSETQ. V lost 3 bases, J lost 5 bases, and 4 bases stayed unmatched. The CDR3 length is 14 residues. This clone was picked up a small number of times. The data were produced by immunoSEQ multiplex PCR, yet TCRdb's version contains in-frame clones alone and is incomplete. Of roughly 230,000 clones listed, roughly 89% are singletons. The source material was PBMCs or T cells enriched from blood (not recorded which). The chain is built from TRBV5-1 and TRBJ2-1; 8 bases agree with TRBD2. This receptor was taken from a woman aged 25 to 39 with acute COVID-19. The CDR3 spells CASSSGGANNEQFF. DNA for the CDR3: TGCGCCAGCAGCTCCGGGGGGGCCAACAATGAGCAGTTCTTC.